This TCR beta chain was captured by sequencing in a study of PD-1 blockade in classical Hodgkin lymphoma. Some clones are missing from TCRdb's copy, which holds only in-frame ones; the method was immunoSEQ multiplex PCR. The sample consists of about 14,000 clones, 90% to 95% of them appearing once. The time point here: newly diagnosed, previously untreated cHL patient sample. From thawed PBMCs, magnetic negative selection was used to isolate the CD8+ T cells. V lost 0 bases, J lost 9 bases, and 8 bases stayed unmatched. The CDR3 runs 17 residues. Germline loops: CDR1 SGHDT, CDR2 YYEEEE. Sequenced input: CD8+ T cells from blood. The chain has TRBV5-6 and TRBJ2-1, with TRBD2 matching over 14 bases. This clonotype was obtained from a human donor with classical Hodgkin lymphoma. CDR3 loop: CASSLGRLAGGPGEQFF. In DNA form, the CDR3 reads TGTGCCAGCAGCTTGGGTAGACTAGCGGGAGGGCCGGGTGAGCAGTTCTTC.